These 24 T cell receptor beta chains came from one sample sequenced in a study of T cell responses to AZD1222 COVID-19 vaccine (dated by TCRdb to the early 2020s). The method behind the library was the immunoSEQ multiplex PCR assay. TCRdb obtained this table from immuneACCESS and retained in-frame rearrangements with V and J assigned. These tables miss some clones; where compared with another copy, unresolved V genes account for less than half of the shortfall, and the remainder is unexplained. Counted in this sample were 130,000 to 150,000 clones; roughly 94% of them appeared once. The ten largest clones add up to 1.5% to 2% of the sample. The sample's time point label is to be understood as: baseline before first vaccination. The sample was peripheral blood, taken on day 0 of AZD1222 vaccination. The receptors were sampled from an adult in good health.

This chain links TRBV21-1 with TRBJ2-1. TRBV21-1 is tagged as a pseudogene. CDR3 size: 17 residues. Here the CDR3 reads CASSKLGGKERDNEQFF. DNA for the CDR3: TGTGCCAGCAGCAAACTGGGGGGCAAGGAAAGGGACAATGAGCAGTTCTTC.

The chain is built from TRBV12-3 or TRBV12-4 and TRBJ2-3; D remains unclear. Trimming removed 7 bases at V and 5 bases at J, with 7 bases between. The CDR3 runs to 11 residues. CDR3 region: CASTFGDTQYF. The CDR3 DNA follows: TGTGCCAGCACTTTCGGAGATACGCAGTATTTT.

V gene TRBV7-2 combines with J gene TRBJ2-5, with 9 nucleotides matching TRBD1. Germline V gives CDR1 SGHTA, CDR2 FQGNSA. CDR3 length: 14 residues. Germline trimming cut 4 bases from V and 5 bases from J; bases unmatched to any gene: 5. The CDR3, as DNA: TGTGCCAGCAGCTCGGTACAGGGGGCGGAGACCCAGTACTTC. It yields the protein CASSSVQGAETQYF.

This chain uses TRBV2 with TRBJ2-7; D gene ambiguous. Germline CDR1 and CDR2: SNHLY and FYNNEI. The CDR3 runs to 11 residues. V dropped 7 bases and J dropped 4 bases, with 8 bases sitting between them. In DNA, the CDR3 is TGTGCCAGCACCATTGAGTACGAGCAGTACTTC. It is translated as CASTIEYEQYF.

The CDR3 reads CASSPDRGATEAFF. Written as DNA, the CDR3 is TGTGCCAGCAGTCCAGACAGGGGGGCCACTGAAGCTTTCTTT. V gene TRBV27 combines with J gene TRBJ1-1; 9 bases map to TRBD1. Germline-derived CDR1 and CDR2 are MNHEY and SMNVEV (reference sequence). The length of the CDR3 is 14 residues. Trimming removed 5 bases from V and 4 bases from J; junction bases left unmatched: 5.

The chain combines TRBV18 with TRBJ2-7; D possibly corresponds to TRBD1 (6 bases). The CDR3 consists of 13 residues. Germline loops: CDR1 KGHSH, CDR2 LQKENI. The V gene lost 4 bases and the J gene lost 5 bases, with 12 bases spanning the gap. The CDR3 here is CASSQQGSNEQYF. The CDR3 bases are TGTGCCAGCTCACAACAGGGTTCTAACGAGCAGTACTTC. The variable domain in full, completed from reference TRBV18 and TRBJ2-7, reads NAGVMQNPRHLVRRRGQEARLRCSPMKGHSHVYWYRQLPEEGLKFMVYLQKENIIDESGMPKERFSAEFPKEGPSILRIQQVVRGDSAAYFCASSQQGSNEQYFGPGTRLTVT.

The genes are TRBV7-3 and TRBJ1-1; no firm D call. Germline-derived CDR1 and CDR2 are SGHTA and FQGTGA. The CDR3 runs to 14 residues. With 4 bases removed from V and 3 bases from J, the gap between germline ends came to 12 bases. CDR3: CASSYAGRDTEAFF. In nucleotides, the CDR3 is TGTGCCAGCAGCTATGCCGGCCGGGACACTGAAGCTTTCTTT.

This chain connects TRBV24-1 to TRBJ2-3; possibly TRBD2 for D (6 bases). Trimming stripped 1 base from V and 8 bases from J, with 12 bases between. The CDR3 length is 14 residues. CDR1 and CDR2 (germline): KGHDR, SFDVKD. The CDR3: CATSDFTRGGTQYF. In DNA form, the CDR3 reads TGTGCCACCAGTGATTTCACCCGGGGAGGTACGCAGTATTTT.

The rearrangement joins TRBV19 to TRBJ1-5; 8 nucleotides align to TRBD1. Germline trimming cut 6 bases from V and 1 base from J; bases unmatched to any gene: 5. The CDR3 runs to 15 residues. CDR1 is LNHDA and CDR2 is SQIVND in the germline V gene (reference sequence). The CDR3 loop is CASSGTGASNQPQHF. In DNA, the CDR3 is TGTGCCAGTAGCGGGACAGGAGCCAGCAATCAGCCCCAGCATTTT.

The chain couples TRBV10-1 to TRBJ2-4, with 8 bases aligning to TRBD1. After removal of 0 bases from V and 7 bases from J, the junction contained 5 bases not matched to a gene. Per germline, CDR1 WNHNN and CDR2 SYGVQD (reference sequence). This CDR3 has 15 residues. The CDR3 spells CASSESTGAGNIQYF. CDR3 bases: TGCGCCAGCAGTGAGTCGACAGGGGCCGGGAACATTCAGTACTTC.

Comment on this clone: This CDR3 is also generated by other DNA sequences in the sample. The chain recombines TRBV18 with TRBJ1-2; TRBD1 matches 9 bases. CDR3 size: 14 residues. The V segment lost 2 bases and the J segment 2 bases; nucleotides outside the gene matches: 0. CDR1 KGHSH and CDR2 LQKENI come from the germline V gene. The CDR3 here is CASSPGTGNYGYTF. DNA for the CDR3: TGTGCCAGCTCACCAGGGACAGGGAACTATGGCTACACCTTC. Looking up the rest from reference TRBV18 and TRBJ1-2 gives the full variable domain: NAGVMQNPRHLVRRRGQEARLRCSPMKGHSHVYWYRQLPEEGLKFMVYLQKENIIDESGMPKERFSAEFPKEGPSILRIQQVVRGDSAAYFCASSPGTGNYGYTFGSGTRLTVV.

The genes are TRBV5-5 and TRBJ1-6, with D possibly being TRBD1 (6 bases). The germline V gene has CDR1 SGHKS and CDR2 YYEKEE (reference sequence). The CDR3 runs to 16 residues. The V gene lost 3 bases and the J gene lost 6 bases, with 16 bases spanning the gap. The CDR3 DNA reads as TGTGCCAGCAGCTCCCTCGGGGGGCAGGGTAATTCACCCCTCCACTTT. Protein: CASSSLGGQGNSPLHF. The variable domain in full, completed from reference TRBV5-5 and TRBJ1-6, reads DAGVTQSPTHLIKTRGQQVTLRCSPISGHKSVSWYQQVLGQGPQFIFQYYEKEERGRGNFPDRFSARQFPNYSSELNVNALLLGDSALYLCASSSLGGQGNSPLHFGNGTRLTVT.

J is TRBJ1-1 and V is TRBV5-1; 12 positions agree with TRBD1. Germline loops: CDR1 SGHRS, CDR2 YFSETQ. The CDR3 has 16 amino acids. With 4 bases clipped from V and 1 base from J, the junction kept 5 bases outside the gene matches. This CDR3 is CASSRDRGRGNTEAFF. The CDR3 DNA reads TGCGCCAGCAGCCGGGACAGGGGGCGCGGGAACACTGAAGCTTTCTTT. Filled out from reference TRBV5-1 and TRBJ1-1, the complete variable domain reads KAGVTQTPRYLIKTRGQQVTLSCSPISGHRSVSWYQQTPGQGLQFLFEYFSETQRNKGNFPGRFSGRQFSNSRSEMNVSTLELGDSALYLCASSRDRGRGNTEAFFGQGTRLTVV.

V gene TRBV9 combines with J gene TRBJ2-5; D is ambiguous. Germline CDR1 SGDLS, CDR2 YYNGEE. Trimming pared 0 bases from V and 6 bases from J, leaving 9 bases between. This CDR3 region has 13 residues. The CDR3 is CASSVEREKTQYF. CDR3 DNA sequence: TGTGCCAGCAGCGTAGAAAGGGAAAAGACCCAGTACTTC.

The chain has TRBV19 and TRBJ2-3; tentatively, D is TRBD2 (6 bases). The V and J ends lost 8 bases and 7 bases respectively, with 13 bases between them. This CDR3 has 12 amino acids. Germline-derived CDR1 and CDR2 are LNHDA and SQIVND (reference sequence). The CDR3 is CASFGGGNTQYF. CDR3 DNA: TGTGCCAGTTTCGGTGGAGGGAATACGCAGTATTTT.

The V call is TRBV10-3, the J call TRBJ2-5; 8 positions agree with TRBD2. Germline-derived CDR1 and CDR2 are ENHRY and SYGVKD. The CDR3 is 14 amino acids. Trimming cost V 10 bases and J 3 bases; bases outside gene matches: 10. The CDR3 DNA reads TGTGCCACTACGGGGGGGACGGGAAAAGAGACCCAGTACTTC. It encodes CATTGGTGKETQYF.

This chain uses TRBV12-3 or TRBV12-4 with TRBJ1-1; no reliable D call. This CDR3 region has 12 residues. The V end lost 5 bases, the J end lost 0 bases, and 4 bases lay between the germline ends. This chain's CDR3 is CASSPMNTEAFF. CDR3 DNA sequence: TGTGCCAGCAGTCCGATGAACACTGAAGCTTTCTTT.

This clone was recorded a few times. The chain links TRBV10-3 to TRBJ1-1; weak D call: TRBD1 (6 bases). This CDR3 spans 14 amino acids. CDR1 ENHRY and CDR2 SYGVKD come from the germline V gene. V was cut by 4 bases and J by 4 bases, with 13 bases left in between. Here the CDR3 DNA reads TGTGCCATCAGTGTAGGGGACATTGGCACTGAAGCTTTCTTT. This translates into CAISVGDIGTEAFF.

The chain has TRBV7-2 and TRBJ2-7, with 8 bases identical to TRBD1. The germline V gene encodes CDR1 SGHTA and CDR2 FQGNSA. V lost 7 bases to trimming and J lost 4 bases; unmatched junction nucleotides: 9. The CDR3 covers 14 residues. The CDR3 sequence: CASKGQATLYEQYF. The CDR3 bases are TGTGCCAGCAAGGGACAGGCGACGTTATACGAGCAGTACTTC. Variable domain in full (rest from reference TRBV7-2 and TRBJ2-7): GAGVSQSPSNKVTEKGKDVELRCDPISGHTALYWYRQSLGQGLEFLIYFQGNSAPDKSGLPSDRFSAERTGGSVSTLTIQRTQQEDSAVYLCASKGQATLYEQYFGPGTRLTVT.

The chain couples TRBV7-8 to TRBJ1-2; a possible D gene is TRBD1 (6 bases). V shed 1 base and J shed 7 bases, with 13 bases lying between them. Germline V gene data show CDR1 as SGHVS and CDR2 as FQNEAQ. There are 14 residues in the CDR3. The CDR3 nucleotides read TGTGCCAGCAGCTTAGATATCGTGGGGGCTGGCTACACCTTC. This gives the protein CASSLDIVGAGYTF. Full variable domain (rest looked up from reference TRBV7-8 and TRBJ1-2): GAGVSQSPRYKVAKRGQDVALRCDPISGHVSLFWYQQALGQGPEFLTYFQNEAQLDKSGLPSDRFFAERPEGSVSTLKIQRTQQEDSAVYLCASSLDIVGAGYTFGSGTRLTVV.

The chain combines TRBV11-2 with TRBJ1-1; no clear D gene. Germline V gives CDR1 SGHAT, CDR2 FQNNGV. There are 14 residues in the CDR3. Trimming pared 1 base from V and 5 bases from J, leaving 11 bases between. The CDR3 reads CASSLVPGLTEAFF. The CDR3, as DNA: TGTGCCAGCAGCTTAGTACCGGGCCTAACTGAAGCTTTCTTT.

V usage is TRBV11-2 and J usage is TRBJ2-1; the match to TRBD1 covers 7 bases. This CDR3 is 14 amino acids long. From germline, CDR1 is SGHAT and CDR2 FQNNGV. V lost 5 bases, J lost 5 bases, and 6 bases stayed unmatched. The CDR3 DNA sequence: TGTGCCAGCAGCCGGACAGGAACCCACAATGAGCAGTTCTTC. Protein sequence: CASSRTGTHNEQFF.

The chain is built from TRBV30 and TRBJ1-1, with D maybe TRBD1 (5 bases). Trimming took off 3 bases at V and 4 bases at J, with 9 bases between the two ends. The CDR3 consists of 12 residues. The germline CDR1 and CDR2 sequences are GTSNPN and SVGIG (reference sequence). CDR3 in DNA: TGTGCCTGGAGCCCAGGGTCCACTGAAGCTTTCTTT. This translates into CAWSPGSTEAFF. The whole variable domain, filled in from reference TRBV30 and TRBJ1-1, reads SQTIHQWPATLVQPVGSPLSLECTVEGTSNPNLYWYRQAAGRGLQLLFYSVGIGQISSEVPQNLSASRPQDRQFILSSKKLLLSDSGFYLCAWSPGSTEAFFGQGTRLTVV.

The gene calls are TRBV19 and TRBJ2-2; D is perhaps TRBD1 (5 bases). The germline gives CDR1 LNHDA, CDR2 SQIVND (reference sequence). Between the trimmed V and J ends, which lost 6 bases and 6 bases, there was a span of 14 bases. The CDR3 has 14 amino acids. The CDR3 DNA reads as TGTGCCAGTAGCTTCCAGGGTATGGCCGGGGAGCTGTTTTTT. It translates to CASSFQGMAGELFF.